This T cell receptor (beta chain) was found in a study of T-cell reconstitution after alpha-beta-depleted transplantation in children. Library preparation (for TCRbeta) was performed with unique molecular identifiers. MiXCR, run by TCRdb on the PCR reads, gives a single entry per CDR3 protein. Seen here are 190,000 or so distinct CDR3 sequences, about 6.4% observed once, and the top ten hold about 2.9%. The specimen was PBMCs from the stem cell graft donor, collected from the stem cell graft. The sequence derives from a human donor who donated a stem cell graft to a child with Wiskott-Aldrich syndrome.

In DNA, the CDR3 is TGTGCCAGCAGCTTAGGGGGGGGAGCGACTAGCACAGATACGCAGTATTTT. The encoded protein is CASSLGGGATSTDTQYF. V and J are TRBV11-3 and TRBJ2-3, with 7 bases that match TRBD2. The V gene end was trimmed by 1 base and the J gene end by 0 bases; junction bases not matched to a gene: 7. Per germline, CDR1 SGHNT and CDR2 YENEEA. The CDR3 totals 17 residues.